The source of this TCR beta chain is a study of neurological immune-mediated disorders. Trimming stripped 3 bases from V and 0 bases from J, with 10 bases between. CDR1 and CDR2 from the germline V gene are SGHRS and YFSETQ. This CDR3 has 15 amino acids. This clonotype occurred many times. TCRdb ran MiXCR on the 5' RACE reads and lists one entry per CDR3 protein. In the table there are around 70,000 distinct CDR3 sequences, 4% to 6% of which are singletons. The rearrangement links TRBV5-1 to TRBJ1-3; perhaps TRBD1 as D (5 bases). Input material: PBMCs. This TCR was sampled from a man aged 18 to 30 with multiple sclerosis. This CDR3 reads CASSSGSSSGNTIYF. CDR3 bases: TGCGCCAGCAGCTCAGGGTCCAGCTCTGGAAACACCATATATTTT.